Listed here is a single T cell receptor (beta chain). The sample is drawn from a study of blood T cell repertoires in COVID-19. Across the whole study: The samples span acute and convalescent COVID-19 from the United States, Italy and Spain. In each case, the material was cDNA or gDNA derived from T cells, B-cell-depleted T cells, or PBMCs.

Germline-derived CDR1 and CDR2 are SGHAT and FQNNGV. This CDR3 comprises 13 residues. The V and J ends lost 1 base and 1 base respectively, with 4 bases between them. The authors' processing: Amplifying reference gene primers gave estimates of nucleated cell counts. Libraries were prepared by immunoSEQ multiplex PCR; TCRdb keeps only in-frame clonotypes and omits some of them. The V and J calls and the clone size are those of that table, but D and trimming were determined from the DNA. The sample contains 95,000 to 110,000 clones, over 60% of which appear only once. The receptor was derived from a man between 65 and 85 years old with acute or convalescent COVID-19. The specimen sequenced was peripheral blood. The chain couples TRBV11-2 to TRBJ1-2; D is ambiguous. CDR3 sequence: CASSLGDNYGYTF. In DNA form, the CDR3 reads TGTGCCAGCAGCTTAGGAGATAACTATGGCTACACCTTC.